Given below is one TCR beta chain in context. Its antigen target is currently unknown. The junction departs from germline at one end; a sequencing error may be responsible. The observed sequence ends 3 residues before the CDR3 terminus, with the missing tail filled in from the germline J gene. This sample was included in a study of T cell clonality in common variable immunodeficiency (dated by TCRdb to between 2015 and 2016). The study at large found these results: Healthy controls shared more TCRbeta clones with each other than CVID subjects shared among themselves (p < 0.0001). Fewer deletions and N-nucleotide insertions were reportedly observed in CVID TCRbeta sequences, and highly modified clones with 13 or more V deletions were reportedly absent from CVID TCRbeta sequences. Even though DNA input was the same, control samples had an average of around 78,000 unique sequences each, compared with some 32,000 in CVID samples. Correlations of repertoire features with clinical complications were constrained by heterogeneity among patients within the CVID cohort. TCRbeta clonality was higher in CVID subjects than in healthy controls (t-test p = 0.018), and the increase was most characteristic of about a third of subjects. It was noted by the authors that sequencing of the repertoires of T cell subpopulations would be needed to clarify the cause of the increased clonality in CVID.

The CDR3 measures 15 amino acids from cysteine to phenylalanine. The CDR3 was read in part: 36 bases, with the frame set at base 1. CDR1 is given as SGHNT and CDR2 as YYREEE, both from the germline V gene (reference sequence). Most CVID patients and most healthy controls were of Caucasian heritage. Heparinized peripheral whole blood samples of about 5 to 8 ml were collected from each donor. Genomic DNA from adults with common variable immune deficiency (CVID) and from healthy adult controls was the source for sequencing TCRbeta CDR3 repertoires. The control group comprised around 22 healthy adult volunteers, some 12 female and roughly ten male, aged about 23 to 75 years with a mean age of approximately 30. Diluted blood was subjected to density centrifugation over Hypaque 1077 or Ficoll-Paque for isolation of peripheral blood mononuclear cells. Genomic DNA was obtained from unsorted mononuclear cells through either Qiagen column purification or a centrifugation-based method.

For sequencing, equivalent amounts of genomic DNA were input from CVID and control samples. For every sample, a 60 bp segment covering the rearranged TCRbeta CDR3 region was amplified and then sequenced. The immunoSEQ assay, a bias-corrected multiplex PCR combined with high-throughput sequencing, was used to amplify TCRbeta. As for the original processing: Every unique nucleotide sequence was considered a clone and was annotated with V, D and J genes, copy number and frequency. Sequences were labeled productive if in frame, and non-productive if out of frame or containing stop codons. As previously described, clonality was calculated on the basis of Shannon's entropy. Mean CDR3 Kyte-Doolittle hydropathy was derived from the predicted amino acid sequences of productive clones. Hierarchical clustering of scaled V gene usage was performed with the R hclust function using Manhattan distance and complete linkage. To assess clone sharing by CDR3 amino acid sequence, 12 repertoires per group were resampled over 100 rounds. The repertoires were searched for 65 to 80 published EBV-specific and some 240 published CMV-specific TCRbeta sequences. Analysis left out two CVID samples that produced under 10,000 sequences, so 45 or so CVID repertoires remained. TCRdb carries this immuneACCESS record with in-frame sequences only. Its versions omit some clonotypes, under half of them owing to an unresolved V gene in the studies checked, with the rest unexplained. The V and J calls and clone size were taken over from that table, and D and trimming were inferred from the DNA. This sample includes about 37,000 clones, and none of them was observed just once. Under 4.5% of the sample is held by the ten biggest clonotypes.

This clonotype originated in a person between 18 and 75 years old in good health. Recombination joined TRBV5-4 with TRBJ2-7; 8 of the junction bases match TRBD1. The sample consisted of peripheral blood mononuclear cells. CDR3 protein: CAGSLRDRRFYEQYF. The part of the CDR3 DNA that was read is TGTGCCGGCAGCCTCCGGGACAGGCGATTCTACGAG. When the CDR3 is completed using the reference TRBV5-4 and TRBJ2-7 genes on either side, the full variable domain is ETGVTQSPTHLIKTRGQQVTLRCSSQSGHNTVSWYQQALGQGPQFIFQYYREEENGRGNFPPRFSGLQFPNYSSELNVNALELDDSALYLCAGSLRDRRFYEQYFGPGTRLTVT.